The 22 T cell receptor beta chains given below trace back to one sample, sequenced in a study of blood T cell repertoires in COVID-19. Clones were sequenced by immunoSEQ multiplex PCR, and TCRdb holds only the in-frame ones, with some missing. The sample records about 270,000 clones, about nine tenths being singletons. Sequenced sample: peripheral blood. All receptors derive from a man aged 40-50 years who had recovered from COVID-19.

The chain carries TRBV4-2 and TRBJ2-1; the D is unclear. Per the germline V gene, CDR1 is LGHNA and CDR2 is YNFKEQ. Trimming left V 4 bases short and J 7 bases short, with 11 bases between. The CDR3 totals 13 residues. In DNA form, the CDR3 reads TGTGCCAGCAGCCCCCACCCCAGGAATGAGCAGTTCTTC. This translates into CASSPHPRNEQFF.

There are a few counts of this clone. This chain links TRBV27 with TRBJ1-5; D unclear. The CDR3 has 13 residues. The V gene lost 8 bases and the J gene lost 0 bases, with 8 bases spanning the gap. CDR1 is MNHEY and CDR2 is SMNVEV in the germline V gene (reference sequence). CDR3: CASQAFSNQPQHF. Written as DNA, the CDR3 is TGTGCCAGCCAAGCCTTTAGCAATCAGCCCCAGCATTTT.

The chain uses TRBV30 and TRBJ2-7; 9 bases match TRBD2. The ends lost 7 bases at V and 6 bases at J; junction bases unmatched: 13. The CDR3 runs to 14 residues. Germline values: CDR1 GTSNPN, CDR2 SVGIG (reference sequence). CDR3 region: CALSGGGRAVEQYF. In DNA form, the CDR3 reads TGTGCCTTATCAGGAGGCGGGAGGGCCGTCGAGCAGTACTTC.

CDR3 coding DNA: TGTGCCACCAGCAGAGGTTGGGGGACTAGCGGAAGCACAGATACGCAGTATTTT. Translating it yields CATSRGWGTSGSTDTQYF. The rearrangement links TRBV15 to TRBJ2-3; 11 bases align to TRBD2. Losses at the gene ends were 1 base for V and 0 bases for J; bases not matched to a gene: 6. This CDR3 is built from 18 residues. Germline V CDR1 and CDR2: LNHNV, YYDKDF (reference sequence).

The chain combines TRBV6-2 or TRBV6-3 with TRBJ2-7; 9 bases match TRBD2. Per germline, CDR1 MNHEY and CDR2 SVGEGT. With V trimmed by 0 bases and J by 8 bases, 20 bases remained unmatched. The CDR3 length is 19 residues. The CDR3 here is CASSYSWLLPGLAEDKQYF. The CDR3 DNA sequence: TGTGCCAGCAGTTACTCGTGGCTCTTACCGGGACTAGCAGAGGACAAGCAGTACTTC.

The chain employs TRBV5-1 and TRBJ1-1; no clear D gene. Looked up from germline, CDR1 is SGHRS and CDR2 is YFSETQ. V shed 0 bases and J shed 1 base, with 10 bases lying between them. CDR3 size: 15 residues. The CDR3 nucleotides are TGCGCCAGCAGCTTGGTTACGGGAAGGAACACTGAAGCTTTCTTT. It encodes CASSLVTGRNTEAFF.

This rearrangement joins TRBV9 to TRBJ2-2; 8 bases line up with TRBD2. Per the germline V gene, CDR1 is SGDLS and CDR2 is YYNGEE. The CDR3 is made up of 16 amino acids. Unmatched junction bases numbered 4, after V lost 0 bases and J lost 3 bases. In DNA form, the CDR3 reads TGTGCCAGCAGCGTAGGTGCGGGGGGAGACACCGGGGAGCTGTTTTTT. Protein: CASSVGAGGDTGELFF.

This chain connects TRBV12-3 or TRBV12-4 to TRBJ1-1, with unresolved D. V was clipped by 5 bases and J by 10 bases, with 17 bases between them. The CDR3 is 13 amino acids. This CDR3 is CASSPRPGYVAFF. CDR3 DNA sequence: TGTGCCAGCAGTCCCCGACCAGGATATGTAGCTTTCTTT.

This sequence joins TRBV11-2 and TRBJ1-1; D unclear. Germline CDR1 and CDR2: SGHAT and FQNNGV. V gave up 3 bases and J gave up 6 bases, with 11 bases separating them. The CDR3 totals 13 residues. The CDR3 nucleotides read TGTGCCAGCAGCTTCCCACGGCGGTCTGAAGCTTTCTTT. It translates to CASSFPRRSEAFF.

The rearrangement joins TRBV7-9 to TRBJ1-2; TRBD1 aligns across 9 bases. The junction had 16 bases not matched to a gene; V was cut back by 5 bases and J by 12 bases. Germline V gives CDR1 SEHNR, CDR2 FQNEAQ (reference sequence). CDR3 length: 15 residues. DNA of the CDR3: TGTGCCAGCAGCGCCTCCGGGACAGGGTTCCTCGAGGACACCTTC. It codes for CASSASGTGFLEDTF.

Here the CDR3 DNA reads TGTGCCAGCAGCTCCAAGGGACAGGGGGGAGGGGTCTCTGGAAACACCATATATTTT. The encoded protein is CASSSKGQGGGVSGNTIYF. V and J are TRBV7-8 and TRBJ1-3; 11 bases fit TRBD1. The CDR3 contains 19 residues. CDR1 is SGHVS, CDR2 FQNEAQ, per germline. V lost 4 bases, J lost 0 bases, and 11 bases stayed unmatched.

The gene calls are TRBV10-1 and TRBJ2-3, with 9 bases matching TRBD2. Trimming cost V 0 bases and J 4 bases; bases outside gene matches: 14. This CDR3 contains 19 residues. CDR1 is WNHNN, CDR2 SYGVQD, per germline (reference sequence). CDR3: CASSESHSWASGNADTQYF. In DNA, the CDR3 is TGCGCCAGCAGTGAGTCTCATTCCTGGGCTAGCGGGAATGCAGATACGCAGTATTTT.

This clone was observed a handful of times. Written as DNA, the CDR3 is TGCGCCAGCAGCCAACCGGGACAGGGGGCGGGAGGCTACACCTTC. Residues: CASSQPGQGAGGYTF. The chain carries TRBV4-1 and TRBJ1-2; TRBD1 matches at 12 bases. Germline values: CDR1 MGHRA, CDR2 YSYEKL. Germline trimming cut 2 bases from V and 8 bases from J; bases unmatched to any gene: 6. This CDR3 contains 15 residues.

J is TRBJ1-5 and V is TRBV6-6; TRBD1 aligns across 7 bases. V dropped 6 bases and J dropped 4; count of bases not matched to a gene: 9. CDR3 length equals 15 residues. CDR1 MNHNY and CDR2 SVGAGI come from the germline V gene (reference sequence). CDR3 DNA: TGTGCCAGCAGCCTAAGAGGGGGCGGGAATCAGCCCCAGCATTTT. This sequence encodes CASSLRGGGNQPQHF.

The gene calls are TRBV6-5 and TRBJ1-5; 7 nucleotides line up with TRBD1. The CDR3 covers 14 residues. Trimming took 6 bases from V and 4 from J; bases not matched to a gene: 6. Germline values: CDR1 MNHEY, CDR2 SVGAGI. For the CDR3, the DNA is TGTGCCAGCAGAAACAGGGGTGGGAATCAGCCCCAGCATTTT. This sequence encodes CASRNRGGNQPQHF.

This CDR3 is CASALSPIVTEAFF. The CDR3 DNA reads TGTGCCAGCGCCCTTAGCCCTATAGTCACTGAAGCTTTCTTT. The rearrangement links TRBV6-5 to TRBJ1-1; D uncertain. Trimming left V 8 bases short and J 4 bases short, with 17 bases between. CDR3 length: 14 residues. CDR1 and CDR2 from the germline V gene are MNHEY and SVGAGI.

The V gene is TRBV2, the J gene TRBJ1-2; 9 positions match TRBD1. Germline V gene data show CDR1 as SNHLY and CDR2 as FYNNEI. The CDR3 length is 15 residues. V was clipped by 6 bases and J by 2 bases; unmatched bases: 7. The CDR3 DNA follows: TGTGCCAGCAGCCAACAGGGGGCTGGAAACTATGGCTACACCTTC. As protein: CASSQQGAGNYGYTF.

V is TRBV19 and J is TRBJ1-2; a weak D match, TRBD1 (6 bases). The CDR3 covers 13 residues. V lost 7 bases, J lost 3 bases, and 12 bases lay in between. Germline V gene lookup returns CDR1 LNHDA and CDR2 SQIVND (reference sequence). The CDR3 nucleotides are TGTGCCAGTAAACTTGGACAGTACTATGGCTACACCTTC. This codes for CASKLGQYYGYTF.

V gene TRBV30 combines with J gene TRBJ1-4, with 7 nucleotides matching TRBD1. Per the germline V gene, CDR1 is GTSNPN and CDR2 is SVGIG (reference sequence). J lost 7 bases, V lost 2 bases, and 4 bases had no gene match. The CDR3 has 13 residues. The CDR3 sequence is CAWSSGQIEKLFF. The CDR3 bases are TGTGCCTGGAGTTCGGGACAGATTGAAAAACTGTTTTTT.

The chain couples TRBV6-5 to TRBJ2-5; D unclear. The CDR3 runs 12 residues. Trimming took 8 bases from V and 4 from J, leaving 11 bases between them. The V gene's germline CDR1 is MNHEY and CDR2 SVGAGI. The DNA of the CDR3 is TGTGCCAGCGTTACGCGGCCAGAGACCCAGTACTTC. Translated, it gives CASVTRPETQYF.

This chain links TRBV23-1 with TRBJ2-3; TRBD1 matches 7 bases. TRBV23-1 counts as an open reading frame of uncertain function. Trimming at V came to 1 base and at J to 7 bases, leaving 2 bases not matched to a gene. The CDR3 totals 13 residues. CDR3 bases: TGCGCCAGCAGTCAATTACAGGGGAATACGCAGTATTTT. As protein: CASSQLQGNTQYF.

The chain joins TRBV29-1 to TRBJ2-5; 7 bases align to TRBD1. Germline CDR1 reads SQVTM; CDR2 reads ANQGSEA. The CDR3 totals 12 residues. J gave up 4 bases and V 6 bases, and 5 bases lay outside the gene matches. The CDR3 nucleotides read TGCAGCGTCCGACAGGGTCGAGAGACCCAGTACTTC. This translates into CSVRQGRETQYF.